The 10 T cell receptor beta chains below were found in one sample sequenced in a study of blood T cell repertoires in COVID-19. Data came from immunoSEQ multiplex PCR; TCRdb stores just in-frame clones and leaves some out. This table holds 300,000 to 400,000 clones, about 89% found once. The sample comprised PBMCs or T cells enriched from blood (not recorded which). The receptors come from a man aged 60 to 69 who had recovered from COVID-19.

DNA of the CDR3: TGCGCCAGCAGCTTGGAGGTGGGCGCAGGGCAGCCCCAGCATTTT. Protein sequence: CASSLEVGAGQPQHF. The rearrangement joins TRBV5-1 to TRBJ1-5; a possible D gene is TRBD1 (5 bases). Per the germline V gene, CDR1 is SGHRS and CDR2 is YFSETQ. The CDR3 length is 15 residues. V dropped 0 bases and J dropped 7 bases, with 14 bases sitting between them.

The V call is TRBV15, the J call TRBJ2-3; D is unresolved. Deletions cut 0 bases from V and 2 bases from J, with 15 bases between. CDR3 length: 17 amino acids. Germline assignment: CDR1 LNHNV and CDR2 YYDKDF (reference sequence). CDR3 residues: CATSRDLSGRITDTQYF. CDR3 coding DNA: TGTGCCACCAGCAGAGATCTCTCGGGTCGGATCACAGATACGCAGTATTTT.

The V and J genes are TRBV10-1 and TRBJ2-3, with 8 bases lining up with TRBD1. Trimming cost V 8 bases and J 3 bases; bases outside gene matches: 4. The CDR3 contains 13 residues. CDR1 and CDR2 (germline): WNHNN, SYGVQD (reference sequence). The CDR3: CASGQGGTDTQYF. The CDR3 coding sequence is TGCGCCAGCGGACAGGGTGGGACAGATACGCAGTATTTT.

V gene TRBV19 combines with J gene TRBJ2-7; tentatively, D is TRBD1 (5 bases). V was shortened by 6 bases and J by 7 bases, with 16 bases between the two germline ends. Germline values: CDR1 LNHDA, CDR2 SQIVND (reference sequence). This CDR3 has 13 residues. The CDR3 loop is CASRNTGVGEQYF. DNA of the CDR3: TGTGCCAGTAGAAACACAGGTGTTGGGGAGCAGTACTTC.

This clone appeared a single time. The chain uses TRBV29-1 and TRBJ2-7; 9 bases match TRBD2. Germline V lookup: CDR1 SQVTM, CDR2 ANQGSEA. V was clipped by 4 bases and J by 4 bases; unmatched bases: 8. The CDR3 runs 14 residues. The CDR3 DNA reads TGCAGCGTTGCCCACCCTCTAGCGGGGTACGAGCAGTACTTC. Its translation: CSVAHPLAGYEQYF.

Details on this clone: This specimen includes other DNA sequences encoding the same CDR3. This chain connects TRBV5-4 to TRBJ2-3, with a tentative D call TRBD1 (6 bases). The V end was cut by 0 bases, the J end by 2 bases, with 7 bases between. This CDR3 spans 14 amino acids. Germline CDR1 SGHNT, CDR2 YYREEE (reference sequence). The CDR3 DNA reads TGTGCCAGCAGCTTGGGGACAGCCACAGATACGCAGTATTTT. This gives the protein CASSLGTATDTQYF.

V and J are TRBV7-3 and TRBJ1-5; possible D gene TRBD1, 5 bases. V lost 11 bases and J 5 bases, leaving 16 bases between the germline ends. This CDR3 spans 13 amino acids. Looked up from germline, CDR1 is SGHTA and CDR2 is FQGTGA. The CDR3 here is CAPKGGADQPQHF. The CDR3 nucleotides read TGTGCCCCCAAAGGAGGGGCAGATCAGCCCCAGCATTTT.

This chain connects TRBV2 to TRBJ1-1, with a weak D call TRBD1 (5 bases). The CDR3 has 14 residues. Germline V gene sequence: CDR1 SNHLY, CDR2 FYNNEI. With 10 bases removed from V and 0 bases from J, the gap between germline ends came to 15 bases. The CDR3: CATRDARMNTEAFF. As DNA, the CDR3 is TGTGCCACGCGGGACGCCCGTATGAACACTGAAGCTTTCTTT.

This rearrangement joins TRBV19 to TRBJ2-3, with a weak D call TRBD2 (5 bases). CDR1 is LNHDA, CDR2 SQIVND, per germline (reference sequence). V was clipped by 8 bases and J by 1 base, with 10 bases between them. The CDR3 runs 13 residues. The CDR3 DNA reads TGTGCCAGTCGGGGTTCAGGCACAGATACGCAGTATTTT. It encodes CASRGSGTDTQYF. Complete variable domain (other parts from reference TRBV19 and TRBJ2-3): DGGITQSPKYLFRKEGQNVTLSCEQNLNHDAMYWYRQDPGQGLRLIYYSQIVNDFQKGDIAEGYSVSREKKESFPLTVTSAQKNPTAFYLCASRGSGTDTQYFGPGTRLTVL.

This clone was detected once. The V call is TRBV10-3, the J call TRBJ2-1; 9 positions agree with TRBD1. Germline V CDR1 and CDR2: ENHRY, SYGVKD. Trimming at V came to 3 bases and at J to 5 bases, leaving 8 bases not matched to a gene. The CDR3 has 16 amino acids. The CDR3 DNA reads as TGTGCCATCAGTGAATTCGACAGGGGGGGGGACAATGAGCAGTTCTTC. This gives the protein CAISEFDRGGDNEQFF.